Sequencing of this TCR beta chain was carried out in a study of lymphopenia after photon versus proton radiotherapy (dated by TCRdb to the late 2010s). In terms of the full investigation: In patients with gastrointestinal tumors who developed high-grade lymphopenia, the study compared the immunological effects of photon radiation therapy with those of proton radiation therapy. The study was designed to characterize how the impact on the immune system differs between the two radiation modalities. A cohort of 20 patients with gastrointestinal tumors who received either photon or proton therapy and subsequently developed lymphopenia was included.

Broad study findings and their caveats: Across the cohort, a larger post-nadir drop in TCR diversity was inversely correlated with overall survival time among patients who died. The survival association was assessed only in patients who died, and the authors presented better survival with proton therapy as a possibility rather than a demonstrated result. During treatment, patients who received photon therapy lost naive T cells and TCR diversity and gained effector/memory populations, whereas patients who received proton therapy remained relatively stable. After the lymphocyte count nadir, oligoclonal expansion, especially of CD8+ Temra cells, was observed in photon-treated repertoires, and the drop in diversity was driven by this expansion.

V was cut back by 2 bases and J by 1 base, leaving a gap of 11 bases between them. Sequences SGHTA (CDR1) and FQGNSA (CDR2) are obtained from the germline V gene. The CDR3, from cysteine to phenylalanine, totals 16 residues. Just the 48-base CDR3 DNA is kept, in frame starting at base 1. As concerns this clone: There is no known antigen for this receptor. The sample holds no much larger clone one base away, and base qualities are not on file.

The library was obtained by the immunoSEQ multiplex PCR assay. T cell repertoires were profiled with deep sequencing of rearranged TCR beta loci together with multiparametric flow cytometry. Here the immuneACCESS table is served through TCRdb, limited to in-frame sequences with V and J called. Missing clones are a known gap in these copies; in checked studies unresolved V genes cover under half, and the rest lacks a known reason. The sample table contains 40,000 or so clones; only one count was recorded for over 75% of them. The ten largest make up 2.2% of the sample. The chain was built from TRBV7-2 and TRBJ2-2; the D segment could be TRBD1, given 5 matching bases. The sequenced sample was peripheral blood, obtained from a patient treated with photon-based radiotherapy. This TCR derives from a man in his forties with gastric cancer. The DNA reads as follows: TGTGCCAGCAGCTTATCTGGCCAGGGGAACACCGGGGAGCTGTTTTTT. It encodes CASSLSGQGNTGELFF.